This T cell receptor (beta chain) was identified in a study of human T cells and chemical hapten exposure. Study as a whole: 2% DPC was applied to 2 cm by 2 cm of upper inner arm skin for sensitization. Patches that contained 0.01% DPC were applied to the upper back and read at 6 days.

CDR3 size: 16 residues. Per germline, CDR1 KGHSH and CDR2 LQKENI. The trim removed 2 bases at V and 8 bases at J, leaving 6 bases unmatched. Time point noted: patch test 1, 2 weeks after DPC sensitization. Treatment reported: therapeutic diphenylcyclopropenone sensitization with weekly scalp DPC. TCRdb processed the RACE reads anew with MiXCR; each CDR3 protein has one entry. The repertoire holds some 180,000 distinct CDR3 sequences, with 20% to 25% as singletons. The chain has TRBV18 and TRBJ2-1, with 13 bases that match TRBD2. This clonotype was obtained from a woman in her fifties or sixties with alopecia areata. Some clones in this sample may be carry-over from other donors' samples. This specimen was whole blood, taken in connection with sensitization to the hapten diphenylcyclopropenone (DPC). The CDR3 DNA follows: TGTGCCAGCTCACCAAGGACTAGCGGGAGTCGGGATGAGCAGTTCTTC. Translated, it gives CASSPRTSGSRDEQFF.